Listed below are T cell receptor beta chains from one sample, sequenced in a study of blood T cell repertoires in COVID-19. Assay: immunoSEQ multiplex PCR; the TCRdb copy retains only in-frame clones and omits some. Of 120,000 to 150,000 clones in the sample, roughly 81% were seen once. Sequencing was done on a sample of peripheral blood. The receptors derive from a human donor with acute or convalescent COVID-19. The donor label of this sample is uncertain. CDR3s include the opening cysteine and the closing phenylalanine or tryptophan. D genes are given only for firm matches. Clone size is stated in some rows and not others, as once, few, many or a class when expanded.

v_gene: TRBV15; abundance: .; j_gene: TRBJ1-1; d_gene: .; CDR3nt: TGTGCCACCAGCAGAGTAGCGAACACTGAAGCTTTCTTT; CDR3aa: CATSRVANTEAFF
v_gene: TRBV18; abundance: few; j_gene: TRBJ2-4; d_gene: TRBD1; CDR3nt: TGTGCCAGCTCCCCAGGACAGGGTGGGTCCAAAAACATTCAGTACTTC; CDR3aa: CASSPGQGGSKNIQYF
v_gene: TRBV7-2; abundance: .; j_gene: TRBJ1-2; d_gene: .; CDR3nt: TGTGCCAGCAGCTTCCCAGGGGAGAGTGGCTACACCTTC; CDR3aa: CASSFPGESGYTF
v_gene: TRBV5-3; abundance: .; j_gene: TRBJ2-1; d_gene: TRBD2; CDR3nt: TGTGCCAGAAGCTTATCGACTAGCGGGGCTCACAATGAGCAGTTCTTC; CDR3aa: CARSLSTSGAHNEQFF
v_gene: TRBV27; abundance: .; j_gene: TRBJ1-2; d_gene: TRBD1; CDR3nt: TGTGCCAGCAGCCTCCATCGACAGGGGGAGGGCTATGGCTACACCTTC; CDR3aa: CASSLHRQGEGYGYTF
v_gene: TRBV21-1; abundance: .; j_gene: TRBJ1-1; d_gene: .; CDR3nt: TGTGCCAGCAGCGCCCGGGACAGGGTGAGGAGAGCTGAAGCTTTCTTT; CDR3aa: CASSARDRVRRAEAFF
v_gene: TRBV11-2; abundance: .; j_gene: TRBJ1-3; d_gene: .; CDR3nt: TGTGCCAGCACCCTTTCGGCAGGCCGCTCTGGAAACACCATATATTTT; CDR3aa: CASTLSAGRSGNTIYF
v_gene: TRBV5-6; abundance: few; j_gene: TRBJ2-5; d_gene: TRBD2; CDR3nt: TGTGCCAGCAGCCTGGACGGGAGGGAGACCCAGTACTTC; CDR3aa: CASSLDGRETQYF
v_gene: TRBV7-2; abundance: .; j_gene: TRBJ2-5; d_gene: .; CDR3nt: TGTGCCAGCAGCTTGGGAGGGGGGCAAGAGACCCAGTACTTC; CDR3aa: CASSLGGGQETQYF
v_gene: TRBV3-1/TRBV3-2; abundance: .; j_gene: TRBJ1-6; d_gene: .; CDR3nt: TGTGCCAGCAGCCAAGGTGCGGTTTTTTCACCCCTCCACTTT; CDR3aa: CASSQGAVFSPLHF
v_gene: TRBV9; abundance: .; j_gene: TRBJ1-3; d_gene: .; CDR3nt: TGTGCCAGCAGCGTAGGACCCTCCGGCGGGGGAGGTGGAAACACCATATATTTT; CDR3aa: CASSVGPSGGGGGNTIYF
v_gene: TRBV9; abundance: .; j_gene: TRBJ2-2; d_gene: .; CDR3nt: TGTGCCAGCAGCGTAGGTCCCCGGGGGAACACCGGGGAGCTGTTTTTT; CDR3aa: CASSVGPRGNTGELFF
v_gene: TRBV2; abundance: .; j_gene: TRBJ1-2; d_gene: TRBD1; CDR3nt: TGTGCCAGCAGTCAACAGGGGAACGGCTACACCTTC; CDR3aa: CASSQQGNGYTF
v_gene: TRBV6-2/TRBV6-3; abundance: .; j_gene: TRBJ2-2; d_gene: .; CDR3nt: TGTGCCAGCAGTCACGGGTACACCGGGGAGCTGTTTTTT; CDR3aa: CASSHGYTGELFF
v_gene: TRBV5-1; abundance: .; j_gene: TRBJ1-2; d_gene: .; CDR3nt: TGCGCCAGCACCAATCCCGGAGGGGGGGCGAATGGCTACACCTTC; CDR3aa: CASTNPGGGANGYTF
v_gene: TRBV7-2; abundance: .; j_gene: TRBJ2-7; d_gene: TRBD2; CDR3nt: TGTGCCAGCAGCCCTCGGACTAGCGGGGCAGAGGAGCAGTACTTC; CDR3aa: CASSPRTSGAEEQYF
v_gene: TRBV7-8; abundance: .; j_gene: TRBJ1-1; d_gene: .; CDR3nt: TGTGCCAGCAGCCTCTCCACTGAAGCTTTCTTT; CDR3aa: CASSLSTEAFF
v_gene: TRBV12-5; abundance: .; j_gene: TRBJ2-1; d_gene: TRBD2; CDR3nt: TGTGCTAGTGGCACCCCGGGGGGACTAGCGAGAAATGAGCAGTTCTTC; CDR3aa: CASGTPGGLARNEQFF
v_gene: TRBV5-1; abundance: .; j_gene: TRBJ2-3; d_gene: .; CDR3nt: TGCGCCAGCAGCGAGCGGCTTAGCACAGATACGCAGTATTTT; CDR3aa: CASSERLSTDTQYF
v_gene: TRBV5-1; abundance: few; j_gene: TRBJ2-3; d_gene: TRBD1; CDR3nt: TGCGCCAGCAGCTCACAGGGGGCTCTCACAGATACGCAGTATTTT; CDR3aa: CASSSQGALTDTQYF
v_gene: TRBV7-9; abundance: few; j_gene: TRBJ2-2; d_gene: TRBD1; CDR3nt: TGTGCCAGCAGCCCCCGGACAGGGTACACCGGGGAGCTGTTTTTT; CDR3aa: CASSPRTGYTGELFF
v_gene: TRBV7-9; abundance: .; j_gene: TRBJ1-5; d_gene: TRBD1; CDR3nt: TGTGCCAGCAGCCCAGGGGGAGCCGGGGCCAATCAGCCCCAGCATTTT; CDR3aa: CASSPGGAGANQPQHF
v_gene: TRBV23-1; abundance: .; j_gene: TRBJ1-3; d_gene: .; CDR3nt: TGCGCCACCGGTGGAGCTGGAAACACCATATATTTT; CDR3aa: CATGGAGNTIYF
v_gene: TRBV4-1; abundance: .; j_gene: TRBJ1-2; d_gene: TRBD1; CDR3nt: TGCGCCAGCAGCCAAGATTCCGGGACAGGGGCCGGCTACACCTTC; CDR3aa: CASSQDSGTGAGYTF
v_gene: TRBV3-1/TRBV3-2; abundance: .; j_gene: TRBJ1-1; d_gene: .; CDR3nt: TGTGCCAGCAGCCGGACTTCTCGGACTGAAGCTTTCTTT; CDR3aa: CASSRTSRTEAFF
v_gene: TRBV2; abundance: .; j_gene: TRBJ1-2; d_gene: TRBD1; CDR3nt: TGTGCCAGCACCCTGACAGGGGGCGCAGGTGGCTACACCTTC; CDR3aa: CASTLTGGAGGYTF
v_gene: TRBV24-1; abundance: .; j_gene: TRBJ2-2; d_gene: TRBD1; CDR3nt: TGTGCCACCTCTCTACAGGGGACCGGGGAGCTGTTTTTT; CDR3aa: CATSLQGTGELFF
v_gene: TRBV5-6; abundance: many; j_gene: TRBJ2-2; d_gene: TRBD1; CDR3nt: TGTGCCAGCAGCTCCCCTGGTAGGGACAGATACACCGGGGAGCTGTTTTTT; CDR3aa: CASSSPGRDRYTGELFF
v_gene: TRBV7-9; abundance: .; j_gene: TRBJ2-1; d_gene: .; CDR3nt: TGTGCCAGCAGCCCGGGACTCGCGAGCTCCTACAATGAGCAGTTCTTC; CDR3aa: CASSPGLASSYNEQFF
v_gene: TRBV21-1; abundance: .; j_gene: TRBJ1-5; d_gene: .; CDR3nt: TGTGCCAGCCGAGAGGGGGCTGGTGGCAATCAGCCCCAGCATTTT; CDR3aa: CASREGAGGNQPQHF
v_gene: TRBV27; abundance: .; j_gene: TRBJ1-1; d_gene: .; CDR3nt: TGTGCCAGCAGGCCAGGGTCGAACACTGAAGCTTTCTTT; CDR3aa: CASRPGSNTEAFF
v_gene: TRBV19; abundance: .; j_gene: TRBJ1-2; d_gene: TRBD1; CDR3nt: TGTGCCAGTAGTCCTAGAAGGGGGCACAATGGTGGCTACACCTTC; CDR3aa: CASSPRRGHNGGYTF
v_gene: TRBV5-6; abundance: .; j_gene: TRBJ1-1; d_gene: .; CDR3nt: TGTGCCAGCAGCTGGGGCCTAACGAACACTGAAGCTTTCTTT; CDR3aa: CASSWGLTNTEAFF